This T cell receptor (beta chain) was found in a study of shared clonotypes between healthy human individuals. The ends were cut back, 5 bases at V and 4 bases at J, with 10 bases in the middle. CDR3 length equals 13 residues. Germline V gives CDR1 ENHRY, CDR2 SYGVKD. The table came from immunoSEQ multiplex PCR; TCRdb's copy has only in-frame clones and leaves some out. The sample holds 950,000 to 1,100,000 clones, around 74% seen once. This clone was seen a single time. Its antigen is unknown. General study findings and limits: The rarefaction results pointed to incomplete sorted-subset sequencing despite large depth.

V gene TRBV10-3 combines with J gene TRBJ2-3, with TRBD2 as a possible D gene (6 bases). The sample comprised memory CD4+ T cells sorted from blood. Subset described: CD45RA-negative fraction. This clonotype was obtained from a man younger than 35 in good health. CDR3: CAISTGLPDTQYF. The CDR3 DNA reads TGTGCCATCAGTACGGGACTCCCAGATACGCAGTATTTT.